This T cell receptor (beta chain) was observed in a study of shared clonotypes between healthy human individuals. Findings and caveats of the study: A handful of donors held about 5% of naive CD4 clonotypes in common. Naive subsets generally had larger estimated richness than memory subsets. Few donors restricted represented genetic and exposure-history diversity. The sole specimen, blood, was sampled, and tissue repertoires likely differ.

As for this clone: Its antigen remains unknown.

Some clones are missing from TCRdb's copy, which holds only in-frame ones; the method was immunoSEQ multiplex PCR. The table records some 2 million clones, over 85% of them present only once. This CDR3 has 15 amino acids. Per the germline V gene, CDR1 is LNHDA and CDR2 is SQIVND (reference sequence). Trimming took 4 bases from V and 9 from J, leaving 19 bases between them. As defined, naive CD8 cells were CD45RO-negative and positively selected for CCR7, with terminally differentiated effector memory CD45RA+ cells excluded. This clonotype was sampled from a man between 18 and 35 years old in good health. J is TRBJ2-1 and V is TRBV19; possibly TRBD2 for D (5 bases). Sequenced input: naive CD8+ T cells sorted from blood. The CDR3 reads CASSTREIISSEQFF. The CDR3 DNA is TGTGCCAGTAGTACTAGGGAGATAATCAGCAGTGAGCAGTTCTTC.